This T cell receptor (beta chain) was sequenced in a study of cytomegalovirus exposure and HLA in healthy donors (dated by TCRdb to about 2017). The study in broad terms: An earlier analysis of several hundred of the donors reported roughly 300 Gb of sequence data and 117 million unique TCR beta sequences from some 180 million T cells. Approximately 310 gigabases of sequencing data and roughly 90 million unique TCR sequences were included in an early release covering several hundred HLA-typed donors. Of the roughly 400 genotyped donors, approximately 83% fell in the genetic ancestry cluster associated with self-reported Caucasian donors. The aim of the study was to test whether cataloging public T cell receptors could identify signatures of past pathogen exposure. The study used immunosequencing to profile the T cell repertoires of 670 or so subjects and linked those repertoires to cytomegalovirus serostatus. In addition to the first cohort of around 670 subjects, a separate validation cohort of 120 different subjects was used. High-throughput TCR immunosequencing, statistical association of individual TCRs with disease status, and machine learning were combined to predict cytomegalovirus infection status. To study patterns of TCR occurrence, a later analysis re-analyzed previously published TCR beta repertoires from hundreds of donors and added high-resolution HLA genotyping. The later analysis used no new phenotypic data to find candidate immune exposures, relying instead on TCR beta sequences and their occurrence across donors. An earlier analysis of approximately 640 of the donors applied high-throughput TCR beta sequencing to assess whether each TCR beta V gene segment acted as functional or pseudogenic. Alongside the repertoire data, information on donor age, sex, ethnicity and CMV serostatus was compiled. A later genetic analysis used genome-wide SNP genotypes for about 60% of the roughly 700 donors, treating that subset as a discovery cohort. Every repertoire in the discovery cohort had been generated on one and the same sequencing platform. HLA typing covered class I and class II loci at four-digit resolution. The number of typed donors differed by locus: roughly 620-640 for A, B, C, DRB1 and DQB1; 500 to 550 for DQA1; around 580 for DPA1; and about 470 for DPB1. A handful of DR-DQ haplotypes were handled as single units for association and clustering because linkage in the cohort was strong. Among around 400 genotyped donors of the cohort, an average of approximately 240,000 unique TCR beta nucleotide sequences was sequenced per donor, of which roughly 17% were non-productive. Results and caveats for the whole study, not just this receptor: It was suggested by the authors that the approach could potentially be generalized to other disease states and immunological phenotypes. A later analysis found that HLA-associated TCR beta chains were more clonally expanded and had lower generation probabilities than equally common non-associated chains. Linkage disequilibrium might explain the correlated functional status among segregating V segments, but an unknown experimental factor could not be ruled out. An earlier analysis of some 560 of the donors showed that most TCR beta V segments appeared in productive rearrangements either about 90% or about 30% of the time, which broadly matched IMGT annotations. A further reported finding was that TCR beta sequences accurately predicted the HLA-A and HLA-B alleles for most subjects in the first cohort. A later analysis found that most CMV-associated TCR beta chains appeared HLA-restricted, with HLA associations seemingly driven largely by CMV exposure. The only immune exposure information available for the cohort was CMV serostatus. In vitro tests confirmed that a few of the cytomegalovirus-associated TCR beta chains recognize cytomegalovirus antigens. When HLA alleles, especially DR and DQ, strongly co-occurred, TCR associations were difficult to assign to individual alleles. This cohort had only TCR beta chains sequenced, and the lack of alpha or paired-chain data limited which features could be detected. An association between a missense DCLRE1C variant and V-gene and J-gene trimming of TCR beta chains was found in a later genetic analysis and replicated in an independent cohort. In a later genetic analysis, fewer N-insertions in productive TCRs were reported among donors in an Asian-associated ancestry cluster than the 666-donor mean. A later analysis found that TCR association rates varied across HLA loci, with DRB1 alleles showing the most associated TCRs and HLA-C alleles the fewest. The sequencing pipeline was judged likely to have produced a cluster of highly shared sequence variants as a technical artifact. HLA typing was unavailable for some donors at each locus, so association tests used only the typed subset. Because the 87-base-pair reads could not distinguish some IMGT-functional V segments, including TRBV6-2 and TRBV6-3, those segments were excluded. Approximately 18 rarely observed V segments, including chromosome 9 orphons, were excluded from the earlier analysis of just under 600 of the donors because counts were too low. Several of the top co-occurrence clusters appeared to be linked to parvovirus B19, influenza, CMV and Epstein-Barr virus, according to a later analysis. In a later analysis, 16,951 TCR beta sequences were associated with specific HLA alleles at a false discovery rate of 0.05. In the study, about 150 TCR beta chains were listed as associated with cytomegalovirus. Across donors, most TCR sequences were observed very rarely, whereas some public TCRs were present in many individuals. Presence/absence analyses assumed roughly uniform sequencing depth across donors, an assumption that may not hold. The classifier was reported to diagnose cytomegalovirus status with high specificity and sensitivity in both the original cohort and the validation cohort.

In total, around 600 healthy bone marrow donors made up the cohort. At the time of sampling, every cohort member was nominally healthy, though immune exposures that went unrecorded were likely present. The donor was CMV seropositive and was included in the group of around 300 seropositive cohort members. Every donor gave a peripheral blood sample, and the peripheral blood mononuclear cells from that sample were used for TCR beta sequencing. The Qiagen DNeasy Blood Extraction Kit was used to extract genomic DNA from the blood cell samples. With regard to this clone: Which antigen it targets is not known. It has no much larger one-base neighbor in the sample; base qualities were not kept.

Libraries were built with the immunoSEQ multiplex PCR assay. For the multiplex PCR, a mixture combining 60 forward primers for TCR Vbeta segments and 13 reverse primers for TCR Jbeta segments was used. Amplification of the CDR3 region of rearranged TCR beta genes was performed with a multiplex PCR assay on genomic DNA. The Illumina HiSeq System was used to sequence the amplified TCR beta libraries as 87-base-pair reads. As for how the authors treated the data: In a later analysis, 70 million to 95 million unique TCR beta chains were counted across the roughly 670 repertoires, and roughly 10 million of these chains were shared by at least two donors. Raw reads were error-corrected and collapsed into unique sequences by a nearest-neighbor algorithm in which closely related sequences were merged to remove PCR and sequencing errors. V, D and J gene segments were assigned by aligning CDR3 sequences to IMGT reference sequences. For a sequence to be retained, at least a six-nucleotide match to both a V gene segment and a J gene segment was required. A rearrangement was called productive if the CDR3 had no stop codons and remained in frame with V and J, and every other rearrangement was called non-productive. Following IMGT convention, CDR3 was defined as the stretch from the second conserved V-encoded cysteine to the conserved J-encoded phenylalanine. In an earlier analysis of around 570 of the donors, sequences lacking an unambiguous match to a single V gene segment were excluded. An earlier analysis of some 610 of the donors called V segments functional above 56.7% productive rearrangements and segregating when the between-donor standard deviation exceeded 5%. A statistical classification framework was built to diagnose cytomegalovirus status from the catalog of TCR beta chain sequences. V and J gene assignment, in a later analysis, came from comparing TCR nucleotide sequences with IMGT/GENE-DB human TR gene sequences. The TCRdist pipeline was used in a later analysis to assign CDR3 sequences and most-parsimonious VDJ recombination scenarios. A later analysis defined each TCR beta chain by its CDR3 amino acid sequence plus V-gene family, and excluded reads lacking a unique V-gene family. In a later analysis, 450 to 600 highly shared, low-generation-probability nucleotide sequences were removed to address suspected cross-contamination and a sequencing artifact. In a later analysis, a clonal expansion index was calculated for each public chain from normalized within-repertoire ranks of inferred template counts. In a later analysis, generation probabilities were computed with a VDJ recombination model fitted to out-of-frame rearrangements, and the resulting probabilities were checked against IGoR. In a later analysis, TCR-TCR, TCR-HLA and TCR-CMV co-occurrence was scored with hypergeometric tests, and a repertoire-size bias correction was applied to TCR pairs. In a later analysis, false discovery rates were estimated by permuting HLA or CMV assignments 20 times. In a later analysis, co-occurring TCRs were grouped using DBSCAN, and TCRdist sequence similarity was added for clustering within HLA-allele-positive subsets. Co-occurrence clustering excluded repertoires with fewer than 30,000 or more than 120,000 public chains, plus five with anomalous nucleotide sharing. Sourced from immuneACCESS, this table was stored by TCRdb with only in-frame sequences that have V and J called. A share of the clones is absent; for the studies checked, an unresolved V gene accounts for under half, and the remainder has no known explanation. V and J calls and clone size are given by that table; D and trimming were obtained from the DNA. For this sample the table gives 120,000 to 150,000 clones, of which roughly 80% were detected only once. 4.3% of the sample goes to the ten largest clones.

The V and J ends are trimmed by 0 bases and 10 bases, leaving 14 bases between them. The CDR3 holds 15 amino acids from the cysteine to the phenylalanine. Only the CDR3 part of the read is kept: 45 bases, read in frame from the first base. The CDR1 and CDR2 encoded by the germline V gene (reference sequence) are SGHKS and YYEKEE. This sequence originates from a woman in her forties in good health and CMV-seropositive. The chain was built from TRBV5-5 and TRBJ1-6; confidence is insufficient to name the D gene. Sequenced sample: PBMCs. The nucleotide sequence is TGTGCCAGCAGCTTGGCAATTTCCACATCCTCACCCCTCCACTTT. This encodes CASSLAISTSSPLHF. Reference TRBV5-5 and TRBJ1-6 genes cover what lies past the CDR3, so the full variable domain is DAGVTQSPTHLIKTRGQQVTLRCSPISGHKSVSWYQQVLGQGPQFIFQYYEKEERGRGNFPDRFSARQFPNYSSELNVNALLLGDSALYLCASSLAISTSSPLHFGNGTRLTVT.